The next 8 T cell receptor beta chains were all read from a single sample in a study of low-dose radiotherapy and immunotherapy resistance in tumors (dated by TCRdb to between 2021 and 2022). Per the publication, the time point label means: before trial treatment. TCRdb lists the instrument as Illumina HiSeq 2500. To make first-strand cDNA, Superscript III was used along with a set of TRAV- and TRBV-specific primers so that both the TCRalpha and TCRbeta chains were covered. An approximately 19-cycle PCR with Phusion amplified the TCRs, pairing a constant-region primer with the adapter that was attached to the V primers. The public reads were quality trimmed at Q25 with fastp and then assembled into clones with MiXCR by TCRdb, keeping productive beta chains. Each record represents a unique CDR3 protein, reported with the most common genes and DNA among its rows. The sample has 60,000 or so distinct CDR3 sequences on record, roughly 29% of them singletons. In total, the top ten clones hold 5.5% to 8.5% of the sample.

Sequenced here: PBMCs, sampled before treatment. Receptors were obtained from a male donor with rectosigmoid adenocarcinoma.

This clonotype was counted ten times or more. The chain recombines TRBV6-5 with TRBJ2-5, with a tentative D call TRBD2 (6 bases). Trimming took 0 bases from V and 3 from J, leaving 17 bases between them. The CDR3 has 17 residues. Germline V lookup: CDR1 MNHEY, CDR2 SVGAGI. Written as DNA, the CDR3 is TGTGCCAGCAGTTACTCGACCGGGACTGGGAGGAAAGAGACCCAGTACTTC. Translation: CASSYSTGTGRKETQYF.

In its sample, this clonotype ranks as medium-sized (0.01 to 0.1%). The V gene is TRBV28, the J gene TRBJ2-1; D not certain. CDR1 MDHEN and CDR2 SYDVKM come from the germline V gene. This CDR3 region has 12 residues. Trimming stripped 5 bases from V and 6 bases from J, with 8 bases between. CDR3 sequence (DNA): TGTGCCAGCAGTACAAACAGCAATGAGCAGTTCTTC. Amino acid sequence: CASSTNSNEQFF. The full variable domain, with the rest looked up from reference TRBV28 and TRBJ2-1, is DVKVTQSSRYLVKRTGEKVFLECVQDMDHENMFWYRQDPGLGLRLIYFSYDVKMKEKGDIPEGYSVSREKKERFSLILESASTNQTSMYLCASSTNSNEQFFGPGTRLTVL.

The V call is TRBV29-1, the J call TRBJ2-5, with a weak D call TRBD1 (6 bases). Trimming removed 4 bases from V and 5 bases from J, with 17 bases in between. The CDR3 contains 14 residues. CDR1 is SQVTM, CDR2 ANQGSEA, per germline. The CDR3 reads CSVGGRGPFETQYF. Written as DNA, the CDR3 is TGCAGCGTTGGAGGCAGGGGACCCTTCGAGACCCAGTACTTC. The full variable domain, completed using reference TRBV29-1 and TRBJ2-5, is SAVISQKPSRDICQRGTSLTIQCQVDSQVTMMFWYRQQPGQSLTLIATANQGSEATYESGFVIDKFPISRPNLTFSTLTVSNMSPEDSSIYLCSVGGRGPFETQYFGPGTRLLVL.

V and J are TRBV28 and TRBJ2-3, with TRBD1 identical over 8 bases. Germline CDR1 reads MDHEN; CDR2 reads SYDVKM. V was clipped by 5 bases and J by 3 bases; unmatched bases: 19. The CDR3 totals 19 residues. Here the CDR3 reads CASSTGTGPTFLDTDTQYF. Written as DNA, the CDR3 is TGTGCCAGCAGTACCGGGACAGGCCCAACTTTTCTGGATACAGATACGCAGTATTTT.

This clonotype was detected ten times or more. The V and J genes are TRBV24-1 and TRBJ2-5, with D possibly being TRBD1 or TRBD2 (5 bases each). Per germline, CDR1 KGHDR and CDR2 SFDVKD. The V end lost 5 bases, the J end lost 1 base, and 10 bases lay between the germline ends. The CDR3 totals 14 residues. CDR3 loop: CATSAGGTQETQYF. As DNA, the CDR3 is TGTGCCACCAGTGCTGGGGGAACCCAAGAGACCCAGTACTTC.

The chain combines TRBV2 with TRBJ2-1; the match to TRBD2 covers 11 bases. Per the germline V gene, CDR1 is SNHLY and CDR2 is FYNNEI. The CDR3 length is 14 residues. With 7 bases clipped from V and 7 bases from J, the junction kept 6 bases outside the gene matches. CDR3 residues: CASTLASGRNEQFF. The DNA for the CDR3 is TGTGCCAGCACTTTGGCTAGCGGGAGGAATGAGCAGTTCTTC.

This clonotype was seen ten or more times. V and J are TRBV13 and TRBJ2-1; D is possibly TRBD1 (5 bases). V lost 5 bases and J lost 11, with 19 bases in between. Germline-derived CDR1 and CDR2 are PRHDT and FYEKMQ (reference sequence). CDR3 size: 14 residues. CDR3 coding DNA: TGTGCCAGCAGCCAGGGCCCTCCTACAATGAAGCAGTTCTTC. This codes for CASSQGPPTMKQFF.

This clonotype was seen many times. The CDR3 DNA follows: TGCGCCAGCAGTCAATCCGCCAGGGAGAGACAGACCCAGTACTTC. This sequence encodes CASSQSARERQTQYF. V usage is TRBV23-1 and J usage is TRBJ2-5; D is perhaps TRBD1 or TRBD2 (5 bases each). TRBV23-1 is identified as an open reading frame with a role that is uncertain. The CDR3 length is 15 residues. V dropped 0 bases and J dropped 6 bases, with 14 bases sitting between them.